The 9 T cell receptor beta chains below were found in one sample sequenced in a study of T cells in localized non-small cell lung cancer. Sequencing was performed with immunoSEQ multiplex PCR; in TCRdb, only in-frame clones are kept and a portion is missing. The data show fewer than 35,000 clones, with about 85% seen just once and about 17% held by the top ten. The source was peripheral blood mononuclear cells, collected before any cancer treatment. The origin of the receptors is a man aged 40 to 70 with stage III lung adenocarcinoma.

This chain uses TRBV14 with TRBJ1-6; 10 nucleotides agree with TRBD1. CDR1 and CDR2 (germline): SGHDN, FVKESK. V shed 1 base, J shed 9 bases, and the junction held 0 bases outside the gene matches. The CDR3 has 14 amino acids. CDR3 residues: CASSQGQGASPLHF. CDR3 nucleotide sequence: TGTGCCAGCAGCCAAGGACAGGGGGCTTCACCCCTCCACTTT.

V usage is TRBV18 and J usage is TRBJ2-7; 9 bases line up with TRBD2. CDR3 length equals 16 residues. Per germline, CDR1 KGHSH and CDR2 LQKENI. Losses at the gene ends were 1 base for V and 8 bases for J; bases not matched to a gene: 12. The CDR3 reads CASSPRVSGGKLKQYF. In DNA form, the CDR3 reads TGTGCCAGCTCACCACGGGTCAGCGGGGGGAAACTCAAGCAGTACTTC.

The chain combines TRBV6-5 with TRBJ1-6, with D uncertain. Germline assignment: CDR1 MNHEY and CDR2 SVGAGI. This CDR3 is built from 16 residues. Trimming pared 0 bases from V and 4 bases from J, leaving 10 bases between. CDR3 residues: CASSYSIQLYNSPLHF. The CDR3 DNA sequence: TGTGCCAGCAGTTACTCGATACAGTTATATAATTCACCCCTCCACTTT.

This clone was seen a single time. The chain couples TRBV5-4 to TRBJ2-7; 7 nucleotides line up with TRBD2. This CDR3 spans 15 amino acids. Germline lookup yields CDR1 SGHNT and CDR2 YYREEE (reference sequence). J was trimmed by 4 bases and V by 4 bases; bases with no gene match: 11. In DNA, the CDR3 is TGTGCCAGCAGCCCCCCAGCGGGGAACTCGTACGAGCAGTACTTC. Amino acid sequence: CASSPPAGNSYEQYF.

V and J are TRBV2 and TRBJ2-2; D might be TRBD2 (5 bases). Trimming left V 1 base short and J 7 bases short, with 7 bases between. Germline CDR1 is SNHLY and CDR2 is FYNNEI. This CDR3 is built from 13 residues. The DNA of the CDR3 is TGTGCCAGCAGTGAAGGAGGGTTCGGGGAGCTGTTTTTT. Protein sequence: CASSEGGFGELFF.

The gene calls are TRBV28 and TRBJ1-1; D gene uncertain. Trimming cost V 2 bases and J 1 base, with 11 bases left between them. The germline gives CDR1 MDHEN, CDR2 SYDVKM. This CDR3 has 15 amino acids. The CDR3 nucleotides read TGTGCCAGCAGTTTAGGAGGGATGCGGAACACTGAAGCTTTCTTT. Translation: CASSLGGMRNTEAFF.

The V gene is TRBV6-6, the J gene TRBJ1-2, with D perhaps matching TRBD1 (5 bases). Looked up from germline, CDR1 is MNHNY and CDR2 is SVGAGI (reference sequence). Trimming took 6 bases from V and 7 from J, leaving 18 bases between them. The CDR3 is 14 amino acids. CDR3 DNA: TGTGCCAGCAGGGGTACCTGGCGGGGCAGTGGCTACACCTTC. It encodes CASRGTWRGSGYTF.

The chain recombines TRBV10-3 with TRBJ1-5; a possible D gene is TRBD1 (6 bases). V shed 9 bases and J shed 4 bases, with 16 bases lying between them. Germline V gene data show CDR1 as ENHRY and CDR2 as SYGVKD. This CDR3 comprises 14 residues. The CDR3 DNA follows: TGTGCCATTGGGGGGGGGCGCCGAAATCAGCCCCAGCATTTT. As protein: CAIGGGRRNQPQHF.

The chain employs TRBV7-2 and TRBJ1-6, with TRBD1 matching 9 bases. After removal of 2 bases from V and 6 bases from J, the junction contained 8 bases not matched to a gene. Germline V gene data show CDR1 as SGHTA and CDR2 as FQGNSA. This CDR3 comprises 17 residues. Here the CDR3 reads CASSLTYRGLSNSPLHF. The CDR3 coding sequence is TGTGCCAGCAGCTTAACCTACAGGGGGCTGAGTAATTCACCCCTCCACTTT.